Presented here are 17 T cell receptor beta chains from one specimen sequenced in a study of sequential checkpoint blockade in melanoma. Treatment of the sample: randomized to nivolumab then ipilimumab (arm A) or the reverse (arm B). Repertoires were generated with immunoSEQ multiplex PCR, while TCRdb's copy carries only in-frame clones and drops some. The repertoire holds around 21,000 clones, with 80% to 90% as singletons. The sequencing here drew on CD8+ T cells sorted from blood (inferred from file names), taken from a patient given nivolumab and ipilimumab in sequence. The receptors were sampled from a human donor with melanoma.

This clone was recorded once. This chain uses TRBV27 with TRBJ1-5, with 11 bases fitting TRBD1. With 1 base clipped from V and 7 bases from J, the junction kept 15 bases outside the gene matches. Germline V gives CDR1 MNHEY, CDR2 SMNVEV (reference sequence). This CDR3 region has 19 residues. CDR3 sequence reads: CASSLWGGGTGGGSQPQHF. For the CDR3, the DNA is TGTGCCAGCAGTTTATGGGGTGGGGGGACAGGGGGAGGAAGCCAGCCCCAGCATTTT.

V gene TRBV4-3 combines with J gene TRBJ2-7, with D perhaps TRBD2 (5 bases). Germline-derived CDR1 and CDR2 are LGHNA and YSLEER. V was clipped by 1 base and J by 4 bases, with 17 bases between them. This CDR3 is 16 amino acids long. In DNA, the CDR3 is TGCGCCAGCAGCCAAGGGACCCTGGGGAGCCTGTACGAGCAGTACTTC. Its translation is CASSQGTLGSLYEQYF.

The chain has TRBV29-1 and TRBJ1-2; D uncertain. V was cut by 3 bases and J by 2 bases, with 4 bases left in between. Germline CDR1 reads SQVTM; CDR2 reads ANQGSEA. The CDR3 length is 11 residues. The CDR3, as DNA: TGCAGCGTTGACGGGAACTATGGCTACACCTTC. Protein: CSVDGNYGYTF. Drawing the rest from reference TRBV29-1 and TRBJ1-2, the complete variable domain is SAVISQKPSRDICQRGTSLTIQCQVDSQVTMMFWYRQQPGQSLTLIATANQGSEATYESGFVIDKFPISRPNLTFSTLTVSNMSPEDSSIYLCSVDGNYGYTFGSGTRLTVV.

The chain links TRBV7-8 to TRBJ2-5, with 11 bases fitting TRBD2. V shed 2 bases, J shed 5 bases, and the junction held 10 bases outside the gene matches. Germline V lookup: CDR1 SGHVS, CDR2 FQNEAQ. CDR3 length: 17 residues. This CDR3 reads CASSLFFSGGVRETQYF. The CDR3 nucleotides are TGTGCCAGCAGCTTATTCTTTAGCGGGGGGGTCCGCGAGACCCAGTACTTC.

The rearrangement uses TRBV27 and TRBJ2-1, with 9 positions matching TRBD1. This CDR3 has 15 amino acids. Trimming removed 3 bases from V and 4 bases from J; junction bases left unmatched: 4. Germline V gene lookup returns CDR1 MNHEY and CDR2 SMNVEV (reference sequence). CDR3 DNA: TGTGCCAGCAGTTTCCGGGACAGGGCTTACAATGAGCAGTTCTTC. Translated: CASSFRDRAYNEQFF.

The V gene is TRBV6-5, the J gene TRBJ1-2; 7 bases fit TRBD1. Germline loops: CDR1 MNHEY, CDR2 SVGAGI. The CDR3 runs to 13 residues. After removal of 6 bases from V and 0 bases from J, the junction contained 1 base not matched to a gene. CDR3 in amino acids: CASSDRANYGYTF. As DNA, the CDR3 is TGTGCCAGCAGCGACAGGGCTAACTATGGCTACACCTTC.

V gene TRBV27 combines with J gene TRBJ1-6; D is undetermined. CDR1 is MNHEY and CDR2 is SMNVEV in the germline V gene (reference sequence). Trimming took 7 bases from V and 11 from J, leaving 15 bases between them. The CDR3 contains 13 residues. The CDR3 DNA follows: TGTGCCAGCACTACATCAGTGGCGGCACCCCTCCACTTT. Its translation: CASTTSVAAPLHF.

There are a few counts of this clone. The chain couples TRBV27 to TRBJ1-5; D might be TRBD1 (5 bases). This CDR3 is 13 amino acids long. Trimming shortened V by 4 bases and J by 7 bases, and 11 bases separated the two germline ends. Per germline, CDR1 MNHEY and CDR2 SMNVEV (reference sequence). The CDR3 bases are TGTGCCAGCAGTTGGGGGGGATCCCAGCCCCAGCATTTT. Residues: CASSWGGSQPQHF.

The CDR3 DNA sequence: TGTGCCAGCAGCCCAGTTGACGGGGAACACAATGAGCAGTTCTTC. As protein: CASSPVDGEHNEQFF. The chain is built from TRBV7-3 and TRBJ2-1; possibly TRBD2 for D (5 bases). The CDR3 spans 15 residues. The germline V and J ends were trimmed by 5 bases and 5 bases, with 16 bases remaining between them. The germline CDR1 and CDR2 sequences are SGHTA and FQGTGA.

This clone is a singleton in its sample. One end of the junction fails to match germline, which may point to a read error. V usage is TRBV7-6 and J usage is TRBJ2-7, with 9 bases fitting TRBD1. This CDR3 contains 14 residues. Germline CDR1 and CDR2: SGHVS and FNYEAQ. This chain's CDR3 is CASIPSPGQGVSFF. The CDR3 DNA reads TGTGCCAGCATCCCTTCACCGGGACAGGGAGTTTCCTTCTTC.

V usage is TRBV5-5 and J usage is TRBJ1-3, with 7 bases lining up with TRBD1. With 0 bases clipped from V and 7 bases from J, the junction kept 1 base outside the gene matches. In germline, CDR1 is SGHKS, CDR2 YYEKEE (reference sequence). This CDR3 has 13 residues. The CDR3 DNA follows: TGTGCCAGCAGCTTGGTGACAGGGAACACCATATATTTT. It yields the protein CASSLVTGNTIYF.

The gene calls are TRBV7-9 and TRBJ1-2, with TRBD1 identical over 10 bases. V gave up 2 bases and J gave up 8 bases; unmatched junction bases: 5. This CDR3 comprises 14 residues. Germline V CDR1 and CDR2: SEHNR, FQNEAQ (reference sequence). CDR3 coding DNA: TGTGCCAGCAGCTTACCGGGACAGGGGAACGGCTACACCTTC. This translates into CASSLPGQGNGYTF.

J is TRBJ2-2 and V is TRBV20-1; D is ambiguous. V was trimmed by 6 bases and J by 5 bases, leaving 7 bases between them. The CDR3 contains 11 residues. Germline V gene lookup returns CDR1 DFQATT and CDR2 SNEGSKA (reference sequence). The CDR3 protein is CSARKTGELFF. CDR3 in DNA: TGCAGTGCGAGGAAAACCGGGGAGCTGTTTTTT.

The chain uses TRBV27 and TRBJ2-7, with TRBD1 as a possible D gene (5 bases). Germline lookup yields CDR1 MNHEY and CDR2 SMNVEV (reference sequence). The CDR3 covers 13 residues. Trimming shortened V by 2 bases and J by 4 bases, and 9 bases separated the two germline ends. CDR3 nucleotides: TGTGCCAGCAGTTTAGGTAGGGGTTACGAGCAGTACTTC. As protein: CASSLGRGYEQYF.

The chain recombines TRBV7-9 with TRBJ2-1, with D possibly TRBD1 on 5 matching bases. This CDR3 has 15 residues. Germline V gene sequence: CDR1 SEHNR, CDR2 FQNEAQ (reference sequence). Trimming left V 4 bases short and J 0 bases short, with 10 bases between. CDR3 sequence reads: CASSSTAFSYNEQFF. DNA for the CDR3: TGTGCCAGCAGCTCGACAGCGTTCTCCTACAATGAGCAGTTCTTC.

The chain joins TRBV6-5 to TRBJ2-7; D perhaps matches TRBD2 (6 bases). Trimming removed 6 bases from V and 6 bases from J, with 12 bases in between. The germline CDR1 and CDR2 sequences are MNHEY and SVGAGI. The CDR3 is made up of 12 amino acids. This chain's CDR3 is CASSPLGGEQYF. The CDR3 coding sequence is TGTGCCAGCAGCCCTCTGGGAGGCGAGCAGTACTTC.

This clone was recorded once. The chain uses TRBV29-1 and TRBJ2-7; weak D call: TRBD1 (5 bases). Germline CDR1 SQVTM, CDR2 ANQGSEA. V lost 1 base and J lost 3, with 13 bases in between. The CDR3 loop spans 14 amino acids. As DNA, the CDR3 is TGCAGCGTTGAAGTTCCGGCAGGGAACTACGAGCAGTACTTC. It encodes CSVEVPAGNYEQYF.